Following are 5 T cell receptor beta chains from one sample sequenced in a study of molecular identifiers for immune sequencing clone quantification. In TCRdb, the PCR reads were re-called with MiXCR into one record per CDR3 protein. This table has 490,000 or so distinct CDR3 sequences, roughly 25% appearing once. The sequencing sample was made of naive CD8+ T cells from blood, with Jurkat cell RNA spiked in. The subset: FACS-sorted CD8+CD4-CCR7+CD45RA+ naive T cells. All receptors derive from a human donor in good health. Some libraries in this study had Jurkat cell RNA spiked in.

Note on this clonotype: A clone one base away is much larger, so this may be a read error. The genes are TRBV28 and TRBJ1-1; 7 bases align to TRBD1. This CDR3 spans 14 amino acids. Germline CDR1 reads MDHEN; CDR2 reads SYDVKM. CDR3 in DNA: TGTGCCTCCGGGGCAGGGGGAGGTTGGACTGAAGCTCTCTTT. Its translation: CASGAGGGWTEALF. Complete variable domain (other parts from reference TRBV28 and TRBJ1-1): DVKVTQSSRYLVKRTGEKVFLECVQDMDHENMFWYRQDPGLGLRLIYFSYDVKMKEKGDIPEGYSVSREKKERFSLILESASTNQTSMYLCASGAGGGWTEALFGQGTRLTVV.

Many counts were recorded for this clonotype. This chain connects TRBV12-5 to TRBJ1-5; TRBD1 matches at 12 bases. Trimming removed 6 bases from V and 4 bases from J; junction bases left unmatched: 4. This CDR3 is built from 15 residues. CDR1 and CDR2 from the germline V gene are LGHNT and FRNRAP. The CDR3 loop is CASGRGQGANQPQHF. Written as DNA, the CDR3 is TGTGCTAGTGGCCGGGGACAGGGGGCAAATCAGCCCCAGCATTTT.

This clonotype was seen more than once but under ten times. V is TRBV5-1 and J is TRBJ2-1; TRBD2 is a possible D gene (5 bases). Trimming removed 0 bases from V and 8 bases from J, with 6 bases in between. Germline CDR1 reads SGHRS; CDR2 reads YFSETQ. This CDR3 has 12 amino acids. For the CDR3, the DNA is TGCGCCAGCAGCTTGGGTAGCGATGAGCAGTTCTTC. Translating it yields CASSLGSDEQFF.

This rearrangement joins TRBV4-3 to TRBJ1-1; a possible D gene is TRBD1 (5 bases). Germline values: CDR1 LGHNA, CDR2 YSLEER. The CDR3 length is 18 residues. The V end lost 1 base, the J end lost 0 bases, and 18 bases lay between the germline ends. The CDR3 reads CASSQGVSGPGVNTEAFF. As DNA, the CDR3 is TGCGCCAGCAGCCAAGGAGTTTCTGGCCCGGGGGTGAACACTGAAGCTTTCTTT.

This clonotype was observed at least ten times. The gene calls are TRBV28 and TRBJ2-3; TRBD2 agrees at 12 bases. Germline V lookup: CDR1 MDHEN, CDR2 SYDVKM. The CDR3 length is 15 residues. V lost 6 bases, J lost 5 bases, and 6 bases stayed unmatched. CDR3 loop: CASRRLAGVLDTQYF. The CDR3, as DNA: TGTGCCAGCAGACGACTAGCGGGAGTTCTAGATACGCAGTATTTT.